Here is one T cell receptor beta chain with its context. Its target antigen remains unknown. Base qualities are missing; no much larger clone stands one base away. This sample was taken from a study of T cell responses to AZD1222 COVID-19 vaccine (dated by TCRdb to about 2021). Regarding the research as a whole: AZD1222 recipients whose second dose came at about 4 weeks and those whose second dose came at about 12 weeks were combined into one group, since spike-specific TCR depth and breadth did not differ between the two schedules. TCR sequencing covered roughly 230 trial participants: nearly 210 given two doses of AZD1222 and 26 given two doses of MenACWY control vaccine. Enrollment into the trials was organized by age into subgroups of 18-55, 56-69 and 70-plus years, and those subgroups contained around 150, 28 and 57 TCR-sequenced participants, respectively.

Sample time point, as interpreted from the label and publication: baseline before first vaccination. Samples from vaccinated people were obtained from the UK trials COV001 and COV002, which included a single-blind randomized controlled phase 2/3 trial of AZD1222 (ChAdOx1 nCoV-19) in healthy adults. For TCRbeta chain sequencing, PBMC samples from trial participants were taken at day 0 and at day 28 after the second dose. The V end loses 1 base and the J end loses 0 bases, and a stretch of 16 bases separates them. According to the germline V gene, CDR1 reads SGHAT and CDR2 reads FQNNGV. Measured from the cysteine to the phenylalanine, the CDR3 is 19 residues long. Only the CDR3 portion is preserved as DNA: 57 bases, with reading frame beginning at the first base. The CDR3 regions of human TCRbeta chains were analyzed by immunosequencing. In the paper's pipeline: Repertoire TCRs were checked for matches against a reference library of SARS-CoV-2-specific TCRs that had been generated using the MIRA antigen-specificity platform. Breadth was defined as the fraction of unique TCRs that were SARS-CoV-2-associated. Depth was defined as the fraction of total T cells that were SARS-CoV-2-associated. Using the MIRA data, each spike-specific TCR was assigned both to the spike region to which the TCR was reactive and to a CD4 or CD8 class. Log10-transformed breadth and depth values were compared by one-way ANOVA with Sidak's multiple comparisons tests. In its TCRdb copy, this immuneACCESS table keeps in-frame sequences only and misses some clones. Where compared with another copy, unresolved V genes explain less than half of these, and the others have no known cause. V, J and clone size are taken as reported in that table, and D and trimming were inferred from the DNA itself. Recorded for this sample are just over 150,000 clones; 90% of them occurred a single time. Of the sample, less than 2% is held by the ten largest clones.

Points the paper makes about the study in general: Reportedly, almost half of the unique spike-specific TCRs recognized epitopes lying outside the regions that are mutated in the B.1.351 and B.1.1.7 variants. After two AZD1222 doses, spike-specific TCR breadth and depth were significantly higher than at day 0 and than in MenACWY recipients. Most participants were white British and females outnumbered males, and the authors suggested that clonal diversity may have been underestimated. Because no day 14 peak-response samples were available, the repertoires could be characterized only after the peak T cell response. The whole spike protein was spanned by vaccine-associated CD4 TCRs, and dominant responses were seen in regions 160-218 and 743-854. In the small 56-69-year group, the increase in depth fell short of significance, most likely because of low power. Conclusions about previously exposed vaccinees were limited because only six AZD1222 recipients were SARS-CoV-2 seropositive at baseline.

Sequencing was performed on peripheral blood, taken on day 0 of AZD1222 vaccination. The source is an adult in good health. This chain is built from TRBV11-2 and TRBJ1-6; a tentative D call is TRBD1 (5 bases match). The DNA is TGTGCCAGCAGCTTAGTCACGTCCAGGGCAAGCTCCTATAATTCACCCCTCCACTTT. The translation is CASSLVTSRASSYNSPLHF.